The sequence of this T cell receptor beta chain was determined in a study of cytomegalovirus exposure and HLA in healthy donors (dated by TCRdb to about 2017). Notes on the research overall: In an earlier analysis of approximately 640 of the donors, 276 Gb of sequence data and some 120 million unique TCR beta sequences from about 190 million T cells were reported. An early release covering roughly 600 HLA-typed donors comprised about 300 gigabases of sequencing data and tens of millions of unique TCR sequences. Among the approximately 400 genotyped donors, under 90% belonged to the genetic ancestry cluster associated with self-reported Caucasian donors. The study was designed to test whether signatures of past pathogen exposure could be identified by cataloging public T cell receptors. The T cell repertoires of under 700 subjects were profiled by immunosequencing and related to cytomegalovirus serostatus. Along with the approximately 700-subject first cohort, a separate validation cohort of around 110 different subjects was used. High-throughput TCR immunosequencing, statistical association of individual TCRs with disease status, and machine learning were combined to predict cytomegalovirus infection status. A later analysis re-analyzed previously published TCR beta repertoires from several hundred donors and added high-resolution HLA genotyping to study TCR occurrence patterns. Rather than using new phenotypic data, the later analysis identified candidate immune exposures from TCR beta sequences and from how often those sequences occurred across donors. To decide whether each TCR beta V gene segment behaved as functional or pseudogenic, an earlier analysis of some 570 of the donors relied on high-throughput TCR beta sequencing. Donor age, sex, ethnicity and CMV serostatus were collected together with the repertoire data. In a later genetic analysis, genome-wide SNP genotypes for about three fifths of the roughly 670 donors were used, and that subset was treated as a discovery cohort. Every discovery cohort repertoire had been produced on one sequencing platform. Class I and class II HLA loci were covered by the typing at four-digit resolution. Typing coverage varied by locus: about 629-640 donors for A, B, C, DRB1 and DQB1; under 550 for DQA1; more than 600 for DPA1; approximately 470 for DPB1. Several DR-DQ haplotypes were treated as single units for association and clustering because of strong linkage in the cohort. Across approximately 400 genotyped donors of the cohort, an average of roughly 250,000 unique TCR beta nucleotide sequences per donor were sequenced, and 15% to 20% of those sequences were non-productive. Results and caveats for the whole study, not just this receptor: In a later genetic analysis, fewer N-insertions in productive TCRs were reported among donors in an Asian-associated ancestry cluster than the approximately 670-donor mean. Most TCR sequences were seen in very few donors, while some public TCRs were found in many individuals. According to a later analysis, TCR association rates differed among HLA loci, with DRB1 alleles showing the most associated TCRs and HLA-C alleles showing the fewest. An association between a missense DCLRE1C variant and V-gene and J-gene trimming of TCR beta chains was found in a later genetic analysis and replicated in an independent cohort. According to a later analysis, parvovirus B19, influenza, CMV and Epstein-Barr virus appeared linked to several top co-occurrence clusters. In a later analysis, most CMV-associated TCR beta chains were found to appear HLA-restricted, with HLA associations seemingly driven largely by CMV exposure. At a false discovery rate of 0.05, a later analysis linked fewer than 20,000 TCR beta sequences to specific HLA alleles. Correlated functional status among segregating V segments might be attributable to linkage disequilibrium, but an unknown experimental factor could not be ruled out. The sequencing pipeline was judged likely to have produced a cluster of highly shared sequence variants as a technical artifact. Because counts were too low, seventeen rarely observed V segments, including chromosome 9 orphons, were left out of the earlier analysis of about 620 of the donors. Presence/absence analyses assumed roughly uniform sequencing depth across donors, an assumption that may not hold. When HLA alleles, especially DR and DQ, strongly co-occurred, attributing TCR associations to individual alleles was difficult. The 87-base-pair reads could not distinguish some IMGT-functional V segments, including TRBV6-2 and TRBV6-3, so those segments were excluded. A few of the identified cytomegalovirus-associated TCR beta chains were confirmed in vitro to be specific for cytomegalovirus antigens. In an earlier analysis of a few hundred of the donors, most TCR beta V segments were observed in productive rearrangements about 90% or about 30% of the time, broadly matching IMGT annotations. Compared with equally common non-associated chains, HLA-associated TCR beta chains in a later analysis were more clonally expanded and had lower generation probabilities. The cohort was sequenced for TCR beta chains only, and without alpha or paired-chain data the features that could be detected were limited. According to the authors, the approach could potentially be generalized to other disease states and immunological phenotypes. A further reported finding was that TCR beta sequences accurately predicted the HLA-A and HLA-B alleles for most subjects in the first cohort. A total of about 180 TCR beta chains were listed by the study as associated with cytomegalovirus. Because HLA typing was missing for some donors at each locus, association tests included only the typed subset. Immune exposure information for the cohort was limited to CMV serostatus. The classifier was reported to diagnose cytomegalovirus status with high specificity and sensitivity in both the original and validation cohorts.

Library construction relied on the immunoSEQ multiplex PCR assay. The multiplex PCR relied on a mix of 60 forward primers for TCR Vbeta segments and 13 reverse primers for TCR Jbeta segments. The CDR3 region of rearranged TCR beta genes was amplified from genomic DNA with a multiplex PCR assay. Amplified TCR beta libraries were sequenced as 87-base-pair reads on the Illumina HiSeq System. Under the source paper's analysis protocol: A later analysis tallied around 80 million unique TCR beta chains across the 700 or so repertoires, and around 9.9 million of those chains were shared by two or more donors. A nearest-neighbor algorithm error-corrected the raw reads and collapsed the reads into unique sequences, merging closely related sequences to remove PCR and sequencing errors. To assign V, D and J gene segments, CDR3 sequences were aligned to IMGT reference sequences. For a sequence to be retained, a match of at least six nucleotides was required to both a V gene segment and a J gene segment. Rearrangements were classified as productive when the CDR3 lacked stop codons and remained in frame with V and J, and all other rearrangements were classified as non-productive. Following IMGT convention, CDR3 was defined as the stretch from the second conserved V-encoded cysteine up to the conserved J-encoded phenylalanine. In an earlier analysis of 587 of the donors, sequences lacking an unambiguous match to a single V gene segment were excluded. In an earlier analysis of approximately 500 of the donors, a V segment was called functional when productive rearrangements were above 56.7%, and segregating when the standard deviation between donors exceeded 5%. A statistical classification framework was built for diagnosing cytomegalovirus status from the catalog of TCR beta chain sequences. In a later analysis, V and J genes were assigned by comparing TCR nucleotide sequences against IMGT/GENE-DB human TR gene sequences. A later analysis assigned CDR3 sequences and most-parsimonious VDJ recombination scenarios with the TCRdist pipeline. A later analysis defined each TCR beta chain by its CDR3 amino acid sequence plus V-gene family, and excluded reads lacking a unique V-gene family. A later analysis removed roughly 590 highly shared, low-generation-probability nucleotide sequences to deal with suspected cross-contamination and a sequencing artifact. A later analysis calculated a clonal expansion index for each public chain from normalized within-repertoire ranks of inferred template counts. In a later analysis, generation probabilities were computed using a VDJ recombination model fitted to out-of-frame rearrangements, and the results were checked against IGoR. In a later analysis, TCR-TCR, TCR-HLA and TCR-CMV co-occurrence was scored with hypergeometric tests, and a repertoire-size bias correction was applied to TCR pairs. A later analysis estimated false discovery rates by permuting HLA or CMV assignments 20 times. In a later analysis, co-occurring TCRs were grouped using DBSCAN, and TCRdist sequence similarity was added for clustering within HLA-allele-positive subsets. Repertoires with fewer than 30,000 or more than 120,000 public chains were left out of co-occurrence clustering, as were about 5 repertoires with anomalous nucleotide sharing. Imported from immuneACCESS, the table was reduced by TCRdb to in-frame sequences with V and J called. These copies leave out some clones; in studies compared against another copy, an unresolved V gene accounts for under half, and the cause of the remainder is not known. V, J and clone size were drawn from that table, and D and trimming were deduced from the DNA. The sample table shows 150,000 to 200,000 clones, and more than 75% are seen once. The top ten clonotypes cover roughly 9.7% of the sample.

The cohort consisted of 600 or so healthy bone marrow donors. All cohort members were sampled while nominally healthy, although unrecorded immune exposures were likely present. The donor was CMV seropositive and belonged to the group of 250 to 300 seropositive cohort members. A peripheral blood sample was collected from each donor, and TCR beta sequencing was performed on peripheral blood mononuclear cells. The Qiagen DNeasy Blood Extraction Kit was used to extract genomic DNA from the blood cell samples. The germline V gene sets CDR1 to KGHSH and CDR2 to LQKENI. The CDR3 covers 13 residues, taking in both the cysteine and the phenylalanine. CDR3 DNA is the only sequence kept; it has 39 bases, read in frame from the first base. V and J are truncated by 3 bases and 2 bases respectively, leaving an intervening sequence of 7 bases. On this clone: It has no known antigen specificity. Per-base quality was not reported, and no clone a single base away is much larger than it. Other DNA sequences from this sample encode an identical CDR3 as well.

This TCR came from a man aged 18 to 29 in good health and CMV-seropositive. Rearrangement joined TRBV18 to TRBJ1-2; the D region possibly corresponds to TRBD1 (5 bases align). Material for sequencing was PBMCs. DNA sequence: TGTGCCAGCTCACCCGACAGAAACTATGGCTACACCTTC. It translates to CASSPDRNYGYTF.